The present T cell receptor (beta chain) was sequenced within a study of blood T cells in healthy people across ages. Findings and caveats of the study: When set beside aged donors, long-lived donors presented more naive CD4+ cells and higher diversity.

The CDR3 has 14 residues. Trimming left V 3 bases short and J 2 bases short, with 14 bases between. CDR1 and CDR2 from the germline V gene are DFQATT and SNEGSKA (reference sequence). Drawing of peripheral blood yielded ten milliliters from each donor. A note on this clonotype: Its matching antigen is unknown.

PCR was performed a second time for roughly 7 to 12 cycles using a sample-barcoded 5' primer and a J-beta primer mix. Every cDNA molecule carried a tag from a template-switch adaptor bearing 12 random nucleotides. There were at least 2.5 million CDR3-containing paired-end reads obtained from each sample. TCRdb reprocessed the 5' RACE reads with MiXCR, giving one entry per CDR3 protein. The sample includes over a million distinct CDR3 sequences, almost 60% of them seen just once. The rearrangement joins TRBV20-1 to TRBJ2-7; D is possibly TRBD2 (7 bases). This receptor was identified in a man younger than 35 in good health. The sample taken for sequencing was blood. The CDR3 coding sequence is TGCAGTGCTAGGGGGGGGCAGGAGACCTACGAGCAGTACTTC. This translates into CSARGGQETYEQYF.